The 32 T cell receptor beta chains presented below share a single source sample, sequenced in a study of T cells in women clearing cervical HPV infection listed by TCRdb under 2018. Receptors were amplified or captured by the immunoSEQ multiplex PCR assay. TCRdb took this table from immuneACCESS and kept in-frame rearrangements with V and J called. Such tables lack part of the clones; where checked against another copy, unresolved V genes explain under half of the gap, and the rest is unexplained. The table of this sample itemizes about 48,000 clones. Of the sample, around 1.5% falls within the top ten clones. The sample consisted of blood buffy coat. Receptor source: a woman between 18 and 70 years old with a cervical HPV16 infection that either progressed to CIN3+ or cleared (not recorded which).

A remark on this clone: The read finishes 3 residues shy of the CDR3 end, and the germline J gene is used to complete it. This chain uses TRBV20-1 with TRBJ1-1, with D maybe TRBD1 (5 bases). The CDR3 has 13 residues. Germline-derived CDR1 and CDR2 are DFQATT and SNEGSKA (reference sequence). V was trimmed by 4 bases and J by 5 bases, leaving 14 bases between them. This chain's CDR3 is CSAIGDRRTEAFF. Incomplete CDR3 DNA: TGCAGTGCTATAGGGGATAGGAGAACTGAA.

For this clone: The read stops 3 residues short of the end of the CDR3; the missing end is completed from the germline J gene. The gene calls are TRBV11-1 and TRBJ1-1; possible D gene TRBD1, 5 bases. Trimming shortened V by 5 bases and J by 1 base, and 8 bases separated the two germline ends. This CDR3 comprises 13 residues. Germline values: CDR1 SGHAT, CDR2 FQDESV (reference sequence). The CDR3 sequence: CASSAGQNTEAFF. CDR3 DNA (partial): TGTGCCAGCAGCGCCGGACAGAACACTGAA.

Concerning this clone: The CDR3 end lies 3 residues beyond the end of the read and is filled in from the germline J gene. The chain employs TRBV28 and TRBJ2-7; 7 positions agree with TRBD2. The CDR3 contains 14 residues. Germline V lookup: CDR1 MDHEN, CDR2 SYDVKM. V shed 7 bases, J shed 2 bases, and the junction held 8 bases outside the gene matches. The CDR3 reads CASTPSGTTYEQYF. Incomplete CDR3 DNA: TGTGCCAGCACCCCAAGCGGGACTACCTACGAG.

Of note for this clone: The read halts 3 residues ahead of the CDR3 end, with the missing end drawn from the germline J gene. The V call is TRBV20-1, the J call TRBJ2-1; possible D gene TRBD2, 6 bases. This CDR3 region has 15 residues. Trimming left V 2 bases short and J 4 bases short, with 15 bases between. Germline CDR1 reads DFQATT; CDR2 reads SNEGSKA (reference sequence). CDR3 residues: CSARPSGLGYNEQFF. The part of the CDR3 DNA that was read is TGCAGTGCTAGACCGAGCGGGTTGGGGTACAATGAG.

Turning to this clone: The CDR3 end lies 3 residues beyond the end of the read and is filled in from the germline J gene. The rearrangement joins TRBV5-1 to TRBJ2-7, with 10 nucleotides matching TRBD1. The CDR3 is 14 amino acids. V lost 5 bases to trimming and J lost 5 bases; unmatched junction nucleotides: 7. From germline, CDR1 is SGHRS and CDR2 YFSETQ. CDR3 DNA, as far as it was read: TGCGCCAGCAGTTCCGGGACAGGGGACAACGAG. Translating gives CASSSGTGDNE. The complete CDR3 sequence is CASSSGTGDNEQYF.

Concerning this clone: The CDR3 is cut off 3 residues early in the read; its end comes from the germline J gene. V and J are TRBV29-1 and TRBJ2-1; 14 nucleotides match TRBD2. The CDR3 is 20 amino acids. J was trimmed by 2 bases and V by 4 bases; bases with no gene match: 16. Germline CDR1 reads SQVTM; CDR2 reads ANQGSEA. Partial CDR3 DNA: TGCAGCGTTGTCGGATTAACGGGACTAGCGGGAGTTGGGACCTACAATGAG. This encodes CSVVGLTGLAGVGTYNE. The complete CDR3 sequence is CSVVGLTGLAGVGTYNEQFF.

The sequenced CDR3 bases are TGTGCCAGCAGCCCGGAAGGGGTCGGGGCCAACGTC. Residues: CASSPEGVGANV. The CDR3, in full, reads CASSPEGVGANVLTF. The V and J genes are TRBV5-6 and TRBJ2-6, with a weak D call TRBD1 (5 bases). The read falls 3 residues short of the CDR3 end, and the missing part is taken from the germline J gene. The CDR3 is 15 amino acids. Germline V lookup: CDR1 SGHDT, CDR2 YYEEEE. Trimming took off 4 bases at V and 4 bases at J, with 12 bases between the two ends.

For this clone: The DNA ends 3 residues before the CDR3 does, and the rest of the CDR3 is filled in from the germline J gene. This chain uses TRBV29-1 with TRBJ2-5, with TRBD1 matching 7 bases. The CDR3 contains 15 residues. With V trimmed by 5 bases and J by 1 base, 10 bases remained unmatched. Germline-derived CDR1 and CDR2 are SQVTM and ANQGSEA. The CDR3 DNA, read in part, is TGCAGCGTTCTCCGGAGACGGGACAGCCAAGAGACC. Protein sequence: CSVLRRRDSQET. The whole CDR3 protein is CSVLRRRDSQETQYF.

Regarding this clone: The read gets to within 3 residues of the CDR3 end, and the germline J gene fills in the rest. V and J are TRBV2 and TRBJ2-2; no reliable D call. Germline V lookup: CDR1 SNHLY, CDR2 FYNNEI. The V and J ends lost 7 bases and 4 bases respectively, with 16 bases between them. This CDR3 comprises 15 residues. CDR3 amino acids: CASTAVDVGTGELFF. The covered CDR3 bases are TGTGCCAGCACGGCGGTGGATGTGGGCACCGGGGAG.

The sequenced part of the CDR3 DNA is TGTGCCAGCAGCTTAGCTGGACAGACGTTTAACTATGGC. As protein: CASSLAGQTFNYG. The whole CDR3 reads CASSLAGQTFNYGYTF. The chain is built from TRBV7-2 and TRBJ1-2; D may be TRBD1 (6 bases). The sequenced fragment ends 3 residues before the CDR3 boundary, so the rest is inferred from the germline J gene. The CDR3 extends over 16 amino acids. Germline CDR1 reads SGHTA; CDR2 reads FQGNSA. Trimming took 0 bases from V and 1 from J, leaving 12 bases between them. Full variable domain (missing parts from reference TRBV7-2 and TRBJ1-2): GAGVSQSPSNKVTEKGKDVELRCDPISGHTALYWYRQSLGQGLEFLIYFQGNSAPDKSGLPSDRFSAERTGGSVSTLTIQRTQQEDSAVYLCASSLAGQTFNYGYTFGSGTRLTVV.

In regard to this clone: Read coverage stops 3 residues before the CDR3 terminus; the germline J gene supplies the remainder. This rearrangement joins TRBV7-2 to TRBJ2-7; possibly TRBD1 for D (6 bases). The CDR3 extends over 14 amino acids. In germline, CDR1 is SGHTA, CDR2 FQGNSA. V gave up 2 bases and J gave up 3 bases, with 11 bases separating them. Here the CDR3 reads CASSLNRANYEQYF. The CDR3 DNA, read in part, is TGTGCCAGCAGCTTAAACAGGGCAAACTACGAG.

With regard to this clone: The read ends 3 residues early relative to the CDR3; the germline J gene fills the gap. The V gene is TRBV20-1, the J gene TRBJ2-5; 8 positions agree with TRBD2. V lost 1 base to trimming and J lost 5 bases; unmatched junction nucleotides: 12. Germline V gives CDR1 DFQATT, CDR2 SNEGSKA (reference sequence). The CDR3 length is 16 residues. The sequenced CDR3 bases are TGCAGTGCTAGAGGTCAAGCGGGGGATTATCTGGAGACC. Residues: CSARGQAGDYLET. The whole CDR3 reads CSARGQAGDYLETQYF.

A remark on this clone: The read falls 3 residues short of the CDR3 end, and the missing part is taken from the germline J gene. The V call is TRBV18, the J call TRBJ1-2; 8 nucleotides align to TRBD1. The CDR3 spans 15 residues. The germline V gene has CDR1 KGHSH and CDR2 LQKENI. V shed 5 bases, J shed 0 bases, and the junction held 5 bases outside the gene matches. Incomplete CDR3 DNA: TGTGCCAGCTCAACAACAGGGGGGCCTAACTATGGC. This encodes CASSTTGGPNYG. The whole CDR3 reads CASSTTGGPNYGYTF.

A word on this clone: Read data end 3 residues before the CDR3 end; the end is taken from the germline J gene. The same CDR3 also results from other DNA sequences found in this sample. This chain joins TRBV19 and TRBJ2-2; D call uncertain. V lost 2 bases to trimming and J lost 1 base, with 5 bases between them. This CDR3 has 14 amino acids. CDR1 and CDR2 (germline): LNHDA, SQIVND (reference sequence). Incomplete CDR3 DNA: TGTGCCAGTAGTATAACCGGGAACACCGGGGAG. It translates to CASSITGNTGE. The whole CDR3 protein is CASSITGNTGELFF.

A note on this clone: From the germline J gene comes the end of the CDR3, since the read stops 3 residues before it. This sequence joins TRBV5-1 and TRBJ2-7; TRBD2 matches at 12 bases. CDR3 size: 17 residues. The V gene end was trimmed by 1 base and the J gene end by 3 bases; junction bases not matched to a gene: 8. Per the germline V gene, CDR1 is SGHRS and CDR2 is YFSETQ. The DNA read from the CDR3 is TGCGCCAGCAGCTTGAGCGGACTAGCGGGGCGAAACTACGAG. This sequence encodes CASSLSGLAGRNYE. Given in full, the CDR3 is CASSLSGLAGRNYEQYF.

To note about this clone: The read terminates 3 residues ahead of where the CDR3 ends, so the germline J gene completes it. This chain joins TRBV7-3 and TRBJ1-2; D uncertain. The germline V gene has CDR1 SGHTA and CDR2 FQGTGA. This CDR3 spans 13 amino acids. The CDR3 loop is CASSPGNPGGYTF. The covered CDR3 bases are TGTGCCAGCAGCCCCGGAAACCCCGGGGGC.

Details on this clone: The read gets to within 3 residues of the CDR3 end, and the germline J gene fills in the rest. J is TRBJ2-1 and V is TRBV20-1; 10 nucleotides match TRBD2. Germline V gives CDR1 DFQATT, CDR2 SNEGSKA (reference sequence). After removal of 6 bases from V and 3 bases from J, the junction contained 8 bases not matched to a gene. There are 15 residues in the CDR3. The CDR3 protein is CSADPGTSDYNEQFF. The DNA read from the CDR3 is TGCAGTGCGGACCCCGGGACTAGCGACTACAATGAG.

Details on this clone: Read coverage stops 3 residues before the CDR3 terminus; the germline J gene supplies the remainder. The V and J genes are TRBV27 and TRBJ1-1, with D perhaps TRBD1 (5 bases). Germline V CDR1 and CDR2: MNHEY, SMNVEV (reference sequence). Trimming stripped 4 bases from V and 0 bases from J, with 6 bases between. This CDR3 has 13 residues. CDR3 DNA (partial): TGTGCCAGCAGTTGGGGCATGAACACTGAA. This encodes CASSWGMNTE. The full-length CDR3 reads as CASSWGMNTEAFF.

To note about this clone: The CDR3 goes on 3 residues after the read ends, and that part is filled in from the germline J gene. V usage is TRBV7-3 and J usage is TRBJ1-1; D might be TRBD1 (6 bases). CDR3 length: 15 residues. Germline loops: CDR1 SGHTA, CDR2 FQGTGA. With 5 bases removed from V and 5 bases from J, the gap between germline ends came to 18 bases. CDR3: CASSPAQGYGTEAFF. The covered CDR3 bases are TGTGCCAGCAGCCCCGCCCAGGGGTATGGGACTGAA.

Concerning this clone: The CDR3 goes on 3 residues after the read ends, and that part is filled in from the germline J gene. The V gene is TRBV3-1 (or the pseudogene TRBV3-2), the J gene TRBJ1-4; no clear D. CDR1 is LGHDT, CDR2 YNNKEL, per germline (reference sequence). V was clipped by 5 bases and J by 7 bases, with 5 bases between them. The CDR3 length is 11 residues. The covered CDR3 bases are TGTGCCAGCAGCGGCTTTGAAAAA. Translating it yields CASSGFEK. The CDR3 reads in full as CASSGFEKLFF.

As concerns this clone: The read stops 3 residues short of the end of the CDR3; the missing end is completed from the germline J gene. The rearrangement uses TRBV7-8 and TRBJ2-1; 12 nucleotides align to TRBD2. V trimming: 6 bases; J trimming: 7 bases; junction bases outside the gene matches: 13. CDR3 length: 17 residues. Germline V gives CDR1 SGHVS, CDR2 FQNEAQ. The chain's CDR3 is CASRLPTGLAGGNEQFF. The CDR3 DNA, read in part, is TGTGCCAGCAGATTACCGACGGGACTAGCGGGTGGAAATGAG. Supplemented by reference TRBV7-8 and TRBJ2-1, the full variable domain reads GAGVSQSPRYKVAKRGQDVALRCDPISGHVSLFWYQQALGQGPEFLTYFQNEAQLDKSGLPSDRFFAERPEGSVSTLKIQRTQQEDSAVYLCASRLPTGLAGGNEQFFGPGTRLTVL.

Notes on this clone: The read terminates 3 residues ahead of where the CDR3 ends, so the germline J gene completes it. V and J are TRBV7-2 and TRBJ2-7, with D unclear. The CDR3 totals 14 residues. Trimming took 6 bases from V and 0 from J, leaving 12 bases between them. Germline lookup yields CDR1 SGHTA and CDR2 FQGNSA. The CDR3 region is CASSMTAFSYEQYF. CDR3 DNA (partial): TGTGCCAGCAGTATGACTGCTTTCTCCTACGAG.

To note about this clone: The read stops 3 residues short of the end of the CDR3; the missing end is completed from the germline J gene. The chain couples TRBV5-1 to TRBJ2-3; no clear D gene. V shed 0 bases and J shed 6 bases, with 8 bases lying between them. Germline V gene lookup returns CDR1 SGHRS and CDR2 YFSETQ. This CDR3 has 13 amino acids. CDR3 in amino acids: CASSLGRSDTQYF. The sequenced CDR3 bases are TGCGCCAGCAGCTTGGGAAGGTCCGATACG.

With respect to this clone: The observed sequence ends 3 residues before the CDR3 terminus, with the missing tail filled in from the germline J gene. This rearrangement joins TRBV12-3 or TRBV12-4 to TRBJ2-1; 11 nucleotides agree with TRBD2. The CDR3 runs to 14 residues. V lost 7 bases to trimming and J lost 5 bases; unmatched junction nucleotides: 4. The CDR3 loop reads CASTGTSGHNEQFF. The DNA read from the CDR3 is TGTGCCAGCACCGGGACTAGCGGTCACAATGAG.

On this clone itself: The read gets to within 3 residues of the CDR3 end, and the germline J gene fills in the rest. The chain is built from TRBV5-1 and TRBJ2-1; the match to TRBD2 covers 16 bases. The CDR3 contains 16 residues. The V gene end was trimmed by 3 bases and the J gene end by 7 bases; junction bases not matched to a gene: 4. The germline CDR1 and CDR2 sequences are SGHRS and YFSETQ. The CDR3 loop is CASSWTGLAGGNEQFF. The part of the CDR3 DNA that was read is TGCGCCAGCAGCTGGACGGGACTAGCGGGAGGGAATGAG.

In regard to this clone: Read coverage stops 3 residues before the CDR3 terminus; the germline J gene supplies the remainder. The V call is TRBV7-9, the J call TRBJ1-4; perhaps TRBD1 as D (5 bases). CDR1 SEHNR and CDR2 FQNEAQ come from the germline V gene (reference sequence). The V end lost 1 base, the J end lost 6 bases, and 9 bases lay between the germline ends. This CDR3 comprises 14 residues. The covered CDR3 bases are TGTGCCAGCAGCTTAGGACAGATTCATGAAAAA. Protein: CASSLGQIHEK. The full CDR3 protein is CASSLGQIHEKLFF.

As regards this clone: With the read ending 3 residues before the CDR3 end, the germline J gene is used to fill in that end. The rearrangement joins TRBV20-1 to TRBJ2-3; D unclear. This CDR3 has 15 amino acids. CDR1 is DFQATT and CDR2 is SNEGSKA in the germline V gene (reference sequence). V lost 0 bases and J lost 6, with 16 bases in between. CDR3 amino acids: CSARDWLGGHDTQYF. CDR3 DNA, as far as it was read: TGCAGTGCTAGAGATTGGTTAGGTGGGCACGATACG.

In regard to this clone: The observed sequence ends 3 residues before the CDR3 terminus, with the missing tail filled in from the germline J gene. V gene TRBV5-1 combines with J gene TRBJ2-7; 10 positions agree with TRBD2. Germline V gives CDR1 SGHRS, CDR2 YFSETQ. V lost 2 bases to trimming and J lost 3 bases; unmatched junction nucleotides: 5. This CDR3 comprises 15 residues. CDR3 region: CASSFSASGGYEQYF. CDR3 bases read: TGCGCCAGCAGCTTTTCGGCTAGCGGGGGCTACGAG. Looking up the rest from reference TRBV5-1 and TRBJ2-7 gives the full variable domain: KAGVTQTPRYLIKTRGQQVTLSCSPISGHRSVSWYQQTPGQGLQFLFEYFSETQRNKGNFPGRFSGRQFSNSRSEMNVSTLELGDSALYLCASSFSASGGYEQYFGPGTRLTVT.

Incomplete CDR3 DNA: TGTGCCAGCAGCTCCTACCGGGACAGGATCTATGGC. It yields the protein CASSSYRDRIYG. The CDR3 in full is CASSSYRDRIYGYTF. This chain joins TRBV7-3 and TRBJ1-2, with 8 nucleotides matching TRBD1. The CDR3 extends 3 residues past the end of the read, so its final part is completed from the germline J gene. Trimming took 4 bases from V and 4 from J; bases not matched to a gene: 8. Germline CDR1 reads SGHTA; CDR2 reads FQGTGA. CDR3 length: 15 amino acids.

As concerns this clone: The read ends 3 residues early relative to the CDR3; the germline J gene fills the gap. The gene calls are TRBV29-1 and TRBJ2-3; 10 bases agree with TRBD2. Germline CDR1 reads SQVTM; CDR2 reads ANQGSEA. This CDR3 has 15 amino acids. The trim removed 7 bases at V and 3 bases at J, leaving 10 bases unmatched. The CDR3 protein is CSAAGTSVSTDTQYF. The DNA read from the CDR3 is TGCAGCGCCGCCGGGACTAGCGTCTCAACAGATACG.

Points on this clone: The read falls 3 residues short of the CDR3 end, and the missing part is taken from the germline J gene. The chain employs TRBV7-9 and TRBJ1-2; 9 bases agree with TRBD1. This CDR3 region has 13 residues. Germline CDR1 reads SEHNR; CDR2 reads FQNEAQ (reference sequence). V was pared by 2 bases and J by 6 bases, with 1 base of the junction left unmatched. The CDR3 bases that were read are TGTGCCAGCAGCTTAACAGGGGGCGATGGC. Translation gives CASSLTGGDG. The whole CDR3 reads CASSLTGGDGYTF. The entire variable domain, with the rest obtained from reference TRBV7-9 and TRBJ1-2, is as follows: DTGVSQNPRHKITKRGQNVTFRCDPISEHNRLYWYRQTLGQGPEFLTYFQNEAQLEKSRLLSDRFSAERPKGSFSTLEIQRTEQGDSAMYLCASSLTGGDGYTFGSGTRLTVV.

The DNA read from the CDR3 is TGTGCCAGCAGCTTATCCCTACAGGGGTTGAATGAG. Its protein product is CASSLSLQGLNE. The full-length CDR3 reads as CASSLSLQGLNEQFF. This rearrangement joins TRBV7-7 to TRBJ2-1, with TRBD1 matching 7 bases. With the read ending 3 residues before the CDR3 end, the germline J gene is used to fill in that end. Germline V gives CDR1 SSHAT, CDR2 FNYEAQ (reference sequence). The CDR3 is made up of 15 amino acids. The junction had 8 bases not matched to a gene; V was cut back by 2 bases and J by 7 bases.